Below are 19 T cell receptor beta chains sequenced from a single sample in a study of monozygotic twins with inflammatory bowel disease (dated 2019 in TCRdb). Library generation was performed with 5' RACE. Sequencing used an Illumina HiSeq 2500. TCRdb reprocessed the raw reads; every CDR3 protein sequence is a single record, and DNA is not supplied. The sample has 400,000 to 500,000 distinct CDR3 sequences on record. Approximately 2.3% of the sample is held by the ten biggest clonotypes. Sequencing was performed on blood. These receptors all stem from a human donor with ulcerative colitis or Crohn's disease, or a healthy co-twin of an affected twin (not recorded which).

The gene calls are TRBV12-3 or TRBV12-4 and TRBJ1-6; the TRBD1 assignment by TCRdb is unverifiable without DNA. The CDR3 totals 15 residues. This CDR3 is CASRNTGTPNSPLHF.

The V call is TRBV20-1, the J call TRBJ2-7; as DNA is missing, the TRBD2 call by TCRdb cannot be tested. The CDR3 is made up of 15 amino acids. Germline assignment: CDR1 DFQATT and CDR2 SNEGSKA (reference sequence). CDR3 protein: CSAPGTSGPYYEQYF.

This chain joins TRBV27 and TRBJ1-5; TCRdb outputs TRBD1, but without DNA this stays unchecked. The CDR3 length is 15 residues. The germline V gene encodes CDR1 MNHEY and CDR2 SMNVEV (reference sequence). The chain's CDR3 is CASSSGQGDDQPQHF.

This chain joins TRBV2 and TRBJ2-6; TCRdb's D gene call, TRBD1, goes unchecked for lack of DNA. The CDR3 sequence is 16 residues long. The germline gives CDR1 SNHLY, CDR2 FYNNEI. This CDR3 is CASSVAGRAGANVLTF.

The chain recombines TRBV10-2 with TRBJ1-4. Per germline, CDR1 WSHSY and CDR2 SAAADI. This CDR3 is built from 14 residues. The CDR3 here is CASSDRPANEKLFF.

This CDR3 reads CASSEAGAMRNYGYTF. The chain recombines TRBV6-1 with TRBJ1-2; TCRdb outputs TRBD1, but without DNA this stays unchecked. This CDR3 region has 16 residues. Germline CDR1 reads MNHNS; CDR2 reads SASEGT.

The rearrangement uses TRBV5-1 and TRBJ2-2; TCRdb calls TRBD2, which cannot be checked without DNA. The CDR3 sequence is 14 residues long. Germline V gene lookup returns CDR1 SGHRS and CDR2 YFSETQ. This chain's CDR3 is CASSLISGFGELFF.

The CDR3 region is CASSELGYSPLHF. The chain joins TRBV7-3 to TRBJ1-6. CDR3 length: 13 amino acids. In germline, CDR1 is SGHTA, CDR2 FQGTGA.

The CDR3 here is CASSSRTGRTEAFF. The gene calls are TRBV5-6 and TRBJ1-1; TCRdb names TRBD1, which stays unverified in the absence of DNA. The CDR3 spans 14 residues. Germline loops: CDR1 SGHDT, CDR2 YYEEEE.

This rearrangement joins TRBV6-2 or TRBV6-3 to TRBJ2-7; TCRdb's D call of TRBD1 is untestable without DNA. Germline V lookup: CDR1 MNHEY, CDR2 SVGEGT. CDR3 length: 15 residues. The CDR3 sequence: CATSAANFGADEQYF.

The rearrangement joins TRBV11-2 to TRBJ1-2; TCRdb's D gene call, TRBD1, goes unchecked for lack of DNA. The CDR3 has 15 residues. The V gene's germline CDR1 is SGHAT and CDR2 FQNNGV. The CDR3 is CASSLETGQRRGYTF. The full variable domain, its missing parts supplied by reference TRBV11-2 and TRBJ1-2, is EAGVAQSPRYKIIEKRQSVAFWCNPISGHATLYWYQQILGQGPKLLIQFQNNGVVDDSQLPKDRFSAERLKGVDSTLKIQPAKLEDSAVYLCASSLETGQRRGYTFGSGTRLTVV.

This chain connects TRBV9 to TRBJ2-2; absent DNA, TCRdb's TRBD2 call cannot be checked. This CDR3 comprises 19 residues. Germline CDR1 and CDR2: SGDLS and YYNGEE. The CDR3: CASSIPGLAVERNTGELFF.

The V and J genes are TRBV6-5 and TRBJ1-4; as DNA is missing, the TRBD1 call by TCRdb cannot be tested. Germline V gene lookup returns CDR1 MNHEY and CDR2 SVGAGI. This CDR3 is 15 amino acids long. CDR3 sequence: CASSYSGQGAEKLFF.

The rearrangement joins TRBV5-1 to TRBJ2-5; checking the TCRdb D call of TRBD2 is not possible without DNA. Germline values: CDR1 SGHRS, CDR2 YFSETQ. This CDR3 is built from 16 residues. CDR3 amino acids: CASSLEGLSYQETQYF.

The chain has TRBV15 and TRBJ1-2; TCRdb's assignment of TRBD1 cannot be checked, as there is no DNA. This CDR3 is built from 14 residues. Germline-derived CDR1 and CDR2 are LNHNV and YYDKDF (reference sequence). This CDR3 is CATSRVPGAYGYTF. The full variable domain, its missing parts supplied by reference TRBV15 and TRBJ1-2, is DAMVIQNPRYQVTQFGKPVTLSCSQTLNHNVMYWYQQKSSQAPKLLFHYYDKDFNNEADTPDNFQSRRPNTSFCFLDIRSPGLGDTAMYLCATSRVPGAYGYTFGSGTRLTVV.

J is TRBJ1-1 and V is TRBV20-1; TCRdb returns TRBD1, unconfirmable since there is no DNA. The CDR3 consists of 15 residues. From germline, CDR1 is DFQATT and CDR2 SNEGSKA (reference sequence). CDR3 residues: CSARARTGGDTEAFF.

The chain has TRBV3-1 and TRBJ2-5. This CDR3 contains 11 residues. Germline V lookup: CDR1 LGHDT, CDR2 YNNKEL (reference sequence). The CDR3 here is CASTFLETQYF.

The V gene is TRBV7-2, the J gene TRBJ2-7; TCRdb calls TRBD1, which cannot be checked without DNA. The CDR3 contains 15 residues. CDR1 is SGHTA, CDR2 FQGNSA, per germline. This CDR3 is CASSSLRDHPNEQYF.

The chain carries TRBV5-1 and TRBJ2-1; TCRdb gives TRBD1 as the D gene, but with no DNA this cannot be confirmed. The V gene's germline CDR1 is SGHRS and CDR2 YFSETQ. The length of the CDR3 is 15 residues. This chain's CDR3 is CASSLGQRAYNEQFF.